This is a list of T cell receptor beta chains from one sample in a study of blood T cells in healthy people across ages. TCRdb used MiXCR to reprocess the 5' RACE reads, holding one entry per CDR3 protein. In the table there are 1.5 million to 2 million distinct CDR3 sequences, 49% of which are singletons. The source material was blood. These receptors were collected from a woman aged 35 to 49 in good health. CDR3s include the opening cysteine and the closing phenylalanine or tryptophan.

J	V	CDR3
TRBJ2-7	TRBV4-3	CASSQEDWGVEAQYF
TRBJ1-5	TRBV21-1	CASSKGGGRAGNQPQHF
TRBJ2-1	TRBV6-5	CASSRDPSLHNEQFF
TRBJ2-5	TRBV27	CASRNRLMETQYF
TRBJ1-1	TRBV20-1	CSARDRRLNTEAFF
TRBJ1-6	TRBV7-2	CASSSSGQYNSPLHF
TRBJ2-5	TRBV29-1	CSVVVRNQETQYF
TRBJ2-1	TRBV18	CASSPSIREYNEQFF
TRBJ1-4	TRBV7-9	CASSVTGTGVEKLFF
TRBJ1-1	TRBV27	CASSWGDDTEAFF
TRBJ2-3	TRBV11-2	CASSLEPLRSGGATDTQYF
TRBJ2-3	TRBV11-1	CASSWTSGGSQYF
TRBJ1-2	TRBV5-6	CASNFWTAIFDYGYTF
TRBJ2-6	TRBV12-3/TRBV12-4	CASSHPSGLNVLTF
TRBJ2-7	TRBV28	CASSSPGEGAWEQYF
.	TRBV27	CASSFTKTSGGRETQYF
TRBJ1-1	TRBV20-1	CSAEGTTGDATVEAFF
TRBJ2-1	TRBV5-1	CASRKGAGGDEQFF
TRBJ2-3	TRBV6-1	CASPSAATDTQYF
TRBJ1-2	TRBV19	CASSVPGPTIYGYTF
TRBJ2-5	TRBV6-5	CASTSGLAGGETQYF
TRBJ1-2	TRBV6-2/TRBV6-3	CASSYGGRRVNYGYTF